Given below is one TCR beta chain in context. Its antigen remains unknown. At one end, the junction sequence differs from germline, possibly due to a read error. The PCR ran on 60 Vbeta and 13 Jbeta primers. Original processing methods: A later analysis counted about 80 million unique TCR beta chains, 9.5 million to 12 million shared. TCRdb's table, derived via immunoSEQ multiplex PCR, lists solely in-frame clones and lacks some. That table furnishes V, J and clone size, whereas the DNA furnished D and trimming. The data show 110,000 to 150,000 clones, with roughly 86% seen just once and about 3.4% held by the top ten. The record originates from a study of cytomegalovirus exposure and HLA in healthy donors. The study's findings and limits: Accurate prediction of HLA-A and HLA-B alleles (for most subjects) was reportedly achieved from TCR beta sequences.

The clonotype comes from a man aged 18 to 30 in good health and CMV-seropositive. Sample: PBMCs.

The CDR3 region has the DNA TGTAGCCTACTAAGGTCAGAGACCCAGTACTTC. As protein: CSLLRSETQYF. The gene calls are TRBV29-1 and TRBJ2-5; no definite D call. CDR1 is SQVTM and CDR2 is ANQGSEA in the germline V gene. The CDR3 spans 11 residues.